The entry below describes one T cell receptor (beta chain). Sequencing was performed with immunoSEQ multiplex PCR; in TCRdb, only in-frame clones are kept and a portion is missing. This sample has approximately 300,000 clones; approximately 84% occur once, and the top ten carry around 14%. The data are from a study of blood T cell repertoires in COVID-19. Overall study: There were acute and convalescent COVID-19 samples, and they came from the United States, Italy and Spain. Sample material is recorded as cDNA or gDNA derived from T cells, B-cell-depleted T cells, or PBMCs.

Germline V CDR1 and CDR2: SGHTS, YDEGEE. The CDR3 runs 15 residues. The junction had 0 bases not matched to a gene; V was cut back by 0 bases and J by 4 bases. The sample taken for sequencing was peripheral blood. The source of this sequence is a person between 70 and 80 years old with COVID-19, enrolled during active disease. This rearrangement joins TRBV5-8 to TRBJ2-2; 10 positions agree with TRBD2. In DNA form, the CDR3 reads TGTGCCAGCAGCTTGGGGACTAGCGGCACCGGGGAGCTGTTTTTT. It yields the protein CASSLGTSGTGELFF.